This passage covers 32 T cell receptor beta chains from one sample sequenced in a study of CD8+ T cells in alopecia areata. cDNA serving as the sequencing template came from extracted, reverse transcribed RNA. Clones were sequenced by immunoSEQ multiplex PCR, and TCRdb holds only the in-frame ones, with some missing. The sample has some 190,000 clones; roughly three fifths are singletons. As to treatment: oral pan-JAK inhibitor, 5-10 mg twice daily. The source material was CD4+ T cells sorted from blood, sampled at week 4, from a patient treated with tofacitinib. The receptors here all came from a human donor with alopecia areata.

The V and J genes are TRBV5-1 and TRBJ2-7; TRBD2 matches 12 bases. Trimming at V came to 3 bases and at J to 6 bases, leaving 7 bases not matched to a gene. There are 15 residues in the CDR3. The germline CDR1 and CDR2 sequences are SGHRS and YFSETQ. CDR3 amino acids: CASSWSTSGSGEQYF. The CDR3 DNA is TGCGCCAGCAGCTGGTCGACTAGCGGGAGTGGCGAGCAGTACTTC.

In its sample, this clone was seen a few times. The V and J genes are TRBV27 and TRBJ2-2; unclear D gene. CDR3 length equals 13 residues. V lost 7 bases and J 3 bases, leaving 9 bases between the germline ends. Germline V gene lookup returns CDR1 MNHEY and CDR2 SMNVEV (reference sequence). The CDR3 reads CASTPLHTGELFF. In nucleotides, the CDR3 is TGTGCCAGCACCCCACTCCACACCGGGGAGCTGTTTTTT.

The chain joins TRBV30 to TRBJ1-5; D is unresolved. The CDR3 has 13 residues. Per germline, CDR1 GTSNPN and CDR2 SVGIG (reference sequence). Trimming pared 7 bases from V and 6 bases from J, leaving 16 bases between. The chain's CDR3 is CAFQREAGQPQHF. The CDR3 DNA reads as TGTGCCTTCCAGAGGGAGGCAGGTCAGCCCCAGCATTTT. The entire variable domain, with the rest obtained from reference TRBV30 and TRBJ1-5, is as follows: SQTIHQWPATLVQPVGSPLSLECTVEGTSNPNLYWYRQAAGRGLQLLFYSVGIGQISSEVPQNLSASRPQDRQFILSSKKLLLSDSGFYLCAFQREAGQPQHFGDGTRLSIL.

The chain carries TRBV29-1 and TRBJ2-3; TRBD2 is a possible D gene (7 bases). Between the trimmed V and J ends, which lost 8 bases and 5 bases, there was a span of 17 bases. The CDR3 has 13 amino acids. Germline V gene data show CDR1 as SQVTM and CDR2 as ANQGSEA. The CDR3 loop reads CSQGRGNKDTQYF. The CDR3, as DNA: TGCAGCCAGGGGCGGGGGAACAAAGATACGCAGTATTTT.

J is TRBJ2-6 and V is TRBV7-3; the match to TRBD1 covers 7 bases. V was clipped by 5 bases and J by 2 bases; unmatched bases: 3. Germline V gene sequence: CDR1 SGHTA, CDR2 FQGTGA. This CDR3 spans 15 amino acids. The CDR3 is CASSQGGAGANVLTF. The CDR3 nucleotides are TGTGCCAGCAGCCAAGGGGGCGCTGGGGCCAACGTCCTGACTTTC.

This chain links TRBV6-1 with TRBJ1-1; no firm D call. Trimming cost V 0 bases and J 1 base, with 6 bases left between them. Germline CDR1 reads MNHNS; CDR2 reads SASEGT. The CDR3 totals 14 residues. The CDR3 nucleotides read TGTGCCAGCAGTGAAGCTCCCGGGAACACTGAAGCTTTCTTT. It translates to CASSEAPGNTEAFF.

This clone appeared many times. V is TRBV30 and J is TRBJ1-4; D is unclear. Deletions cut 2 bases from V and 6 bases from J, with 10 bases between. The CDR3 totals 13 residues. Germline V CDR1 and CDR2: GTSNPN, SVGIG (reference sequence). The chain's CDR3 is CAWSRHTDEKLFF. CDR3 coding DNA: TGTGCCTGGAGTAGGCACACCGATGAAAAACTGTTTTTT.

V is TRBV29-1 and J is TRBJ2-3; D gene unclear. Trimming removed 5 bases from V and 0 bases from J, with 12 bases in between. The germline V gene encodes CDR1 SQVTM and CDR2 ANQGSEA. This CDR3 has 14 residues. CDR3 DNA: TGCAGCGTTAAAGGGCAGTGGAGCACAGATACGCAGTATTTT. Its translation is CSVKGQWSTDTQYF.

This clone was detected ten times or more. The V gene is TRBV7-2, the J gene TRBJ2-1; D unresolved. Germline lookup yields CDR1 SGHTA and CDR2 FQGNSA. The CDR3 has 13 amino acids. With 4 bases removed from V and 9 bases from J, the gap between germline ends came to 13 bases. CDR3 bases: TGTGCCAGCAGCTCGGATCAGACTGGTGAGCAGTTCTTC. Its protein is CASSSDQTGEQFF.

This rearrangement joins TRBV2 to TRBJ2-7, with 7 bases lining up with TRBD1. V shed 3 bases, J shed 5 bases, and the junction held 4 bases outside the gene matches. CDR1 is SNHLY and CDR2 is FYNNEI in the germline V gene. The CDR3 has 13 residues. CDR3 amino acids: CASSDRGQNEQYF. CDR3 nucleotide sequence: TGTGCCAGCAGTGATAGGGGGCAGAACGAGCAGTACTTC.

This chain connects TRBV15 to TRBJ2-4; 11 nucleotides agree with TRBD2. CDR3 length equals 16 residues. Germline values: CDR1 LNHNV, CDR2 YYDKDF (reference sequence). V lost 3 bases to trimming and J lost 5 bases; unmatched junction nucleotides: 6. The CDR3 loop is CATSRSLAGVENIQYF. DNA for the CDR3: TGTGCCACCAGCAGGTCACTAGCGGGAGTCGAAAACATTCAGTACTTC. Full variable domain (remainder filled in from reference TRBV15 and TRBJ2-4): DAMVIQNPRYQVTQFGKPVTLSCSQTLNHNVMYWYQQKSSQAPKLLFHYYDKDFNNEADTPDNFQSRRPNTSFCFLDIRSPGLGDTAMYLCATSRSLAGVENIQYFGAGTRLSVL.

This clone was seen only a few times. The chain joins TRBV7-2 to TRBJ1-5, with D possibly being TRBD1 (5 bases). V shed 1 base and J shed 6 bases, with 10 bases lying between them. This CDR3 region has 14 residues. Looked up from germline, CDR1 is SGHTA and CDR2 is FQGNSA. The CDR3 is CASSLGWGGQPQHF. CDR3 coding DNA: TGTGCCAGCAGCTTAGGATGGGGGGGTCAGCCCCAGCATTTT.

This chain joins TRBV29-1 and TRBJ2-7, with a possible D match to TRBD2 (6 bases). The ends were cut back, 4 bases at V and 5 bases at J, with 12 bases in the middle. Germline CDR1 reads SQVTM; CDR2 reads ANQGSEA. This CDR3 contains 12 residues. CDR3: CSVVGGYNEQYF. CDR3 bases: TGCAGCGTTGTGGGAGGTTACAACGAGCAGTACTTC.

The gene calls are TRBV7-3 and TRBJ1-1; D not certain. This CDR3 spans 13 amino acids. V was cut by 5 bases and J by 3 bases, with 10 bases left in between. Germline assignment: CDR1 SGHTA and CDR2 FQGTGA. The CDR3 here is CASSRRADTEAFF. CDR3 nucleotide sequence: TGTGCCAGCAGCCGTCGGGCCGACACTGAAGCTTTCTTT.

This chain links TRBV29-1 with TRBJ2-7, with 8 bases matching TRBD1. Germline CDR1 reads SQVTM; CDR2 reads ANQGSEA. V was pared by 6 bases and J by 7 bases, with 5 bases of the junction left unmatched. The CDR3 is 11 amino acids. In DNA form, the CDR3 reads TGCAGCGTGAGGACAGGGAGTGAGCAGTACTTC. It yields the protein CSVRTGSEQYF.

This clone was observed a handful of times. The V and J genes are TRBV5-1 and TRBJ2-5, with 8 bases that match TRBD2. The CDR3 covers 13 residues. Germline V gene data show CDR1 as SGHRS and CDR2 as YFSETQ. Trimming at V came to 7 bases and at J to 4 bases, leaving 6 bases not matched to a gene. The CDR3 loop reads CASRSLAGETQYF. The CDR3 DNA follows: TGCGCCAGCCGTTCGCTAGCGGGAGAGACCCAGTACTTC.

The V and J genes are TRBV10-1 and TRBJ1-1; D may be TRBD1 (5 bases). V was clipped by 3 bases and J by 8 bases, with 13 bases between them. The CDR3 is 13 residues long. The germline gives CDR1 WNHNN, CDR2 SYGVQD (reference sequence). The CDR3 DNA follows: TGCGCCAGCAGTGAATTTGGACAATCGGAAGCTTTCTTT. It encodes CASSEFGQSEAFF.

The chain has TRBV4-1 and TRBJ1-5; TRBD1 matches 8 bases. Germline trimming cut 5 bases from V and 0 bases from J; bases unmatched to any gene: 3. CDR1 and CDR2 (germline): MGHRA, YSYEKL. This CDR3 comprises 15 residues. The CDR3 nucleotides read TGCGCCAGCAGCAAAGGACAGGGTAGCAATCAGCCCCAGCATTTT. It encodes CASSKGQGSNQPQHF.

V gene TRBV4-1 combines with J gene TRBJ1-2; weak D call: TRBD1 (6 bases). Looked up from germline, CDR1 is MGHRA and CDR2 is YSYEKL. Trimming stripped 0 bases from V and 8 bases from J, with 16 bases between. This CDR3 spans 15 amino acids. CDR3 DNA sequence: TGCGCCAGCAGCCAAGAGTCGGACAGAGTCGGGGGCTACACCTTC. Encoded protein: CASSQESDRVGGYTF.

The rearrangement uses TRBV2 and TRBJ1-5; D is uncertain. Germline V lookup: CDR1 SNHLY, CDR2 FYNNEI. The CDR3 contains 14 residues. The ends were cut back, 5 bases at V and 7 bases at J, with 15 bases in the middle. CDR3 DNA: TGTGCCAGCAGTAAAGAGCGGGAGCTGCAGCCCCAGCATTTT. This gives the protein CASSKERELQPQHF.

This rearrangement joins TRBV6-5 to TRBJ2-1; the D gene is possibly TRBD1 (5 bases). Germline CDR1 is MNHEY and CDR2 is SVGAGI. This CDR3 has 15 residues. Deletions cut 6 bases from V and 0 bases from J, with 12 bases between. This CDR3 is CASRSSRVSYNEQFF. The CDR3 nucleotides read TGTGCCAGCAGGTCGTCCAGGGTCTCCTACAATGAGCAGTTCTTC.

This clone occurred a few times. The chain combines TRBV7-9 with TRBJ2-5; D is ambiguous. Between the trimmed V and J ends, which lost 5 bases and 5 bases, there was a span of 15 bases. The germline gives CDR1 SEHNR, CDR2 FQNEAQ (reference sequence). CDR3 length: 14 residues. DNA of the CDR3: TGTGCCAGCAGCCGAGTAGGATTCGGGGAGACCCAGTACTTC. This gives the protein CASSRVGFGETQYF.

The chain recombines TRBV4-1 with TRBJ2-7; D uncertain. CDR3 size: 15 residues. V was trimmed by 1 base and J by 3 bases, leaving 13 bases between them. Looked up from germline, CDR1 is MGHRA and CDR2 is YSYEKL. The CDR3 loop is CASSQVVGNYYEQYF. The CDR3 DNA is TGCGCCAGCAGCCAAGTCGTAGGGAACTACTACGAGCAGTACTTC.

The genes are TRBV7-9 and TRBJ2-7; D not certain. The CDR3 has 11 residues. V was pared by 4 bases and J by 2 bases, with 3 bases between. From germline, CDR1 is SEHNR and CDR2 FQNEAQ (reference sequence). The CDR3 reads CASSSTYEQYF. In DNA form, the CDR3 reads TGTGCCAGCAGCTCCACCTACGAGCAGTACTTC. The variable domain in full, completed from reference TRBV7-9 and TRBJ2-7, reads DTGVSQNPRHKITKRGQNVTFRCDPISEHNRLYWYRQTLGQGPEFLTYFQNEAQLEKSRLLSDRFSAERPKGSFSTLEIQRTEQGDSAMYLCASSSTYEQYFGPGTRLTVT.

This clone was detected once. As DNA, the CDR3 is TGTGCCACCAGCAGACAGGGGGCGACTAAGGAGACCCAGTACTTC. Its translation: CATSRQGATKETQYF. The gene calls are TRBV15 and TRBJ2-5, with 8 bases aligning to TRBD1. Losses at the gene ends were 2 bases for V and 5 bases for J; bases not matched to a gene: 7. This CDR3 is built from 15 residues. Germline CDR1 is LNHNV and CDR2 is YYDKDF (reference sequence).

This clone has just a few counts. The rearrangement joins TRBV25-1 to TRBJ2-5; TRBD2 matches at 13 bases. V dropped 3 bases and J dropped 3; count of bases not matched to a gene: 7. CDR3 length: 17 residues. Germline V gives CDR1 MGHDK, CDR2 SYGVNS. The CDR3 loop reads CASSDPWTSGGKETQYF. The DNA for the CDR3 is TGTGCCAGCAGTGATCCCTGGACTAGCGGGGGAAAAGAGACCCAGTACTTC.

This clone was found a few times. The chain links TRBV7-2 to TRBJ2-4, with TRBD2 matching 7 bases. CDR3 length equals 17 residues. V lost 6 bases to trimming and J lost 0 bases; unmatched junction nucleotides: 11. CDR1 and CDR2 from the germline V gene are SGHTA and FQGNSA. The CDR3 DNA sequence: TGTGCCAGCAGTTTGGGCACTAGCGTATTAGCCAAAAACATTCAGTACTTC. Its translation is CASSLGTSVLAKNIQYF.

This clone has more than one count but fewer than ten. V is TRBV29-1 and J is TRBJ1-2, with D perhaps matching TRBD1 (6 bases). The CDR3 sequence is 12 residues long. Germline V CDR1 and CDR2: SQVTM, ANQGSEA. The ends were cut back, 7 bases at V and 2 bases at J, with 11 bases in the middle. The CDR3: CSARTANYGYTF. The CDR3 nucleotides are TGCAGCGCCCGGACAGCCAACTATGGCTACACCTTC. Based on the CDR3 plus reference TRBV29-1 and TRBJ1-2, the full variable domain is SAVISQKPSRDICQRGTSLTIQCQVDSQVTMMFWYRQQPGQSLTLIATANQGSEATYESGFVIDKFPISRPNLTFSTLTVSNMSPEDSSIYLCSARTANYGYTFGSGTRLTVV.

This clone was picked up a small number of times. V is TRBV30 and J is TRBJ1-1; D remains ambiguous. This CDR3 is built from 13 residues. V shed 2 bases and J shed 4 bases, with 11 bases lying between them. Germline CDR1 GTSNPN, CDR2 SVGIG (reference sequence). CDR3 sequence: CAWSWGSGTEAFF. The CDR3 region has the DNA TGTGCCTGGAGTTGGGGTTCGGGCACTGAAGCTTTCTTT.

For the CDR3, the DNA is TGCAGCGTTAAACTGACTAGCGGGAGCACAGATACGCAGTATTTT. The encoded protein is CSVKLTSGSTDTQYF. The gene calls are TRBV29-1 and TRBJ2-3; TRBD2 agrees at 10 bases. CDR3 size: 15 residues. Trimming cost V 5 bases and J 0 bases; bases outside gene matches: 5. The germline CDR1 and CDR2 sequences are SQVTM and ANQGSEA.

The chain is built from TRBV6-5 and TRBJ2-7; weak D call: TRBD1 (5 bases). Trimming removed 8 bases at V and 3 bases at J, with 17 bases between. The CDR3 has 14 residues. Looked up from germline, CDR1 is MNHEY and CDR2 is SVGAGI. The CDR3 protein is CASAREGARYEQYF. CDR3 DNA sequence: TGTGCCAGCGCCCGCGAAGGGGCCCGCTACGAGCAGTACTTC.

This clone was seen just once. The chain links TRBV29-1 to TRBJ2-1, with TRBD2 identical over 9 bases. This CDR3 contains 14 residues. V trimming: 7 bases; J trimming: 8 bases; junction bases outside the gene matches: 12. Germline V CDR1 and CDR2: SQVTM, ANQGSEA. The CDR3 loop is CSAARREGRYEQFF. The CDR3 nucleotides read TGCAGCGCTGCCCGGCGGGAGGGCCGCTATGAGCAGTTCTTC.